This is a list of T cell receptor beta chains from one sample in a study of cytomegalovirus exposure and HLA in healthy donors. Sequencing used immunoSEQ multiplex PCR; TCRdb keeps in-frame clones, though not all of them. The profile shows about 170,000 clones, over 60% of them singletons. Specimen: PBMCs. These receptor sequences come from a woman aged 45-60 years in good health and CMV-seronegative. CDR3s include the opening cysteine and the closing phenylalanine or tryptophan. D genes are given only for firm matches. Rows may omit the clone size; those that give it use once, few, many or a size class.

clone_size,j_call,v_call,d_call,cdr3_nt,cdr3_aa
once,TRBJ1-2,TRBV6-1,NA,TGTGCCAGCAGTGAAGTGCCAGGGGAAAATGGCTACACCTTC,CASSEVPGENGYTF
NA,TRBJ2-3,TRBV7-2,NA,TGTGCCAGCCGGACCGACCGGGGGATGGGAGATACGCAGTATTTT,CASRTDRGMGDTQYF
NA,TRBJ2-1,TRBV28,NA,TGTGCCAGCAGTTTCGGCTCCTACAATGAGCAGTTCTTC,CASSFGSYNEQFF
NA,TRBJ2-2,TRBV5-1,TRBD1,TGCGCCAGCAGCCGAACCGGGACAGCGAACACCGGGGAGCTGTTTTTT,CASSRTGTANTGELFF
NA,TRBJ2-5,TRBV27,NA,TGTGCCAGCAGTTTTGGCTTCGGAGACCAAGAGACCCAGTACTTC,CASSFGFGDQETQYF
NA,TRBJ2-1,TRBV14,NA,TGTGCCAGCAGCCCTCCGACAGGCATTCCTACCCTGAGCTCCTACAATGAGCAGTTCTTC,CASSPPTGIPTLSSYNEQFF
NA,TRBJ1-2,TRBV7-8,NA,TGTGCCAGCAGCCCCAACAATGACAGAGTCAATGGCTACACCTTC,CASSPNNDRVNGYTF
NA,TRBJ1-4,TRBV28,NA,TGTGCCAGCAGCCCGGGGTGGGACATCCGAGAAAAACTGTTTTTT,CASSPGWDIREKLFF
NA,TRBJ2-5,TRBV7-6,NA,TGTGCCAGCAGCTTCCAGGGCCAGCGCTTCGAGACCCAGTACTTC,CASSFQGQRFETQYF
NA,TRBJ2-7,TRBV7-9,NA,TGTGCCAGCAGCCCGGGACAATACTACGAGCAGTACTTC,CASSPGQYYEQYF
NA,TRBJ2-1,TRBV6-5,NA,TGTGCCAGCAGCCGTTCAGCGGACGTATACAATGAGCAGTTCTTC,CASSRSADVYNEQFF
NA,TRBJ1-1,TRBV6-1,TRBD1,TGTGCCGGCAGTGATCCGGGACAGTACACTGAAGCTTTCTTT,CAGSDPGQYTEAFF
few,TRBJ2-1,TRBV7-6,NA,TGTGCCAGCAGCTATACTCTTGGTGAGCAGTTCTTC,CASSYTLGEQFF
NA,TRBJ2-7,TRBV5-4,NA,TGTGCCAGCAGCTCGCCGGGAACCTACGAGCAGTACTTC,CASSSPGTYEQYF
NA,TRBJ1-6,TRBV6-1,NA,TGTGCCAGCAGTTTCGGGGGACTCGGAGATTCACCCCTCCACTTT,CASSFGGLGDSPLHF
NA,TRBJ2-1,TRBV5-6,TRBD2,TGTGCCAGCAGCTTCTGGACTAGCGGGGATGAGCAGTTCTTC,CASSFWTSGDEQFF
few,TRBJ1-3,TRBV28,NA,TGTGCCAGCAGTTTTGTTGGGGGGGGTCGCTCTGGAAACACCATATATTTT,CASSFVGGGRSGNTIYF
NA,TRBJ2-3,TRBV28,NA,TGTGCCAGCAGTTTAACCCCTCTCCCGGTACAGGGAAGCACAGATACGCAGTATTTT,CASSLTPLPVQGSTDTQYF
NA,TRBJ2-7,TRBV4-1,TRBD2,TGCGCCAGCAGCCAAGGAGGAGCGGGCGGGAGCCCCTACGAGCAGTACTTC,CASSQGGAGGSPYEQYF
NA,TRBJ2-2,TRBV28,NA,TGTGCCAGCATCTCCATCAGGCAGATGAACACCGGGGAGCTGTTTTTT,CASISIRQMNTGELFF
NA,TRBJ2-4,TRBV7-2,NA,TGTGCCAGCAGCCCCTTGAGCGGTCTAGCCAAAAACATTCAGTACTTC,CASSPLSGLAKNIQYF
NA,TRBJ2-4,TRBV19,NA,TGTGCCAGTAGTATGGCAGGACTAGCCAAAAACATTCAGTACTTC,CASSMAGLAKNIQYF
NA,TRBJ1-2,TRBV14,NA,TGTGCCAGCAGCCCGCGGACAGCCCATGGCTACACCTTC,CASSPRTAHGYTF
NA,TRBJ2-1,TRBV7-9,NA,TGTGCCAGCAGCTTAGGCGGGGCCGAACCCCTCAATGAGCAGTTCTTC,CASSLGGAEPLNEQFF
NA,TRBJ1-1,TRBV19,NA,TGTGCCAGTAGTCCCCAAGGACAGCTTAACACTGAAGCTTTCTTT,CASSPQGQLNTEAFF
NA,TRBJ2-1,TRBV11-2,NA,TGTGCCAGCAGGGACTACCCAAGCTCCTACAATGAGCAGTTCTTC,CASRDYPSSYNEQFF
NA,TRBJ1-2,TRBV5-5,NA,TGTGCCAGCAGCTTGGAAGTGGCCAACTATGGCTACACCTTC,CASSLEVANYGYTF
NA,TRBJ1-5,TRBV4-1,NA,TGCGCCAGCAGCCGTCTCCCGGGAGTCGATCAGCCCCAGCATTTT,CASSRLPGVDQPQHF
once,TRBJ1-1,TRBV6-5,NA,TGTGCCAGCAGGGAAGGGGTCTTGAACACTGAAGCTTTCTTT,CASREGVLNTEAFF
NA,TRBJ2-3,TRBV30,NA,TGTGCCTCCTCCCGACAGGTCACAGATACGCAGTATTTT,CASSRQVTDTQYF
NA,TRBJ2-2,TRBV6-5,NA,TGTGCCAGCAGTTACTCTAAGGGGATTTGGACCGGGGAGCTGTTTTTT,CASSYSKGIWTGELFF
NA,TRBJ2-5,TRBV7-9,NA,TGTGCCAGCAGCTTAGGGGGGCGCGCGGAGACCCAGTACTTC,CASSLGGRAETQYF
NA,TRBJ2-1,TRBV2,NA,TGTGCCAGCAGGCCCCCTAGGGGGTCGGGTGAGCAGTTCTTC,CASRPPRGSGEQFF
NA,TRBJ2-3,TRBV9,TRBD2,TGTGCCAGCAGCGTAGTTGGTGGCGGGGGGATAGATACGCAGTATTTT,CASSVVGGGGIDTQYF
NA,TRBJ1-6,TRBV9,NA,TGTGCCAGCAGCGTAACAGGGCAGGGGTCACCCCTCCACTTT,CASSVTGQGSPLHF
few,TRBJ1-1,TRBV7-8,TRBD1,TGTGCCAGCAGCACGACAGGGGCGATAATTGAAGCTTTCTTT,CASSTTGAIIEAFF
few,TRBJ2-3,TRBV7-3,NA,TGTGCCAGCAGCTCCGATCTCGCGGGGGCCAGGGATACGCAGTATTTT,CASSSDLAGARDTQYF
NA,TRBJ2-7,TRBV13,NA,TGTGCCAGCAGCTTTGAGGGCCTCACCTACGAGCAGTACTTC,CASSFEGLTYEQYF
NA,TRBJ1-4,TRBV5-6,NA,TGTGCCAGCAGCTTGAAGGCAGGGCGGTATGAAAAACTGTTTTTT,CASSLKAGRYEKLFF
once,TRBJ2-5,TRBV6-6,TRBD1,TGTGCCAGCAGTTACGGGACAGGGACCCAAGAGACCCAGTACTTC,CASSYGTGTQETQYF
once,TRBJ2-3,TRBV2,TRBD1,TGTGCCAGCAGAGGCCGGACAGGGAACACAGATACGCAGTATTTT,CASRGRTGNTDTQYF
NA,TRBJ2-7,TRBV2,TRBD2,TGTGCCAGCAGCTCCAGGACTAGCTCCTACGAGCAGTACTTC,CASSSRTSSYEQYF
few,TRBJ2-7,TRBV18,NA,TGTGCCAGCTCACCACTTCAGGGCCCCGCGGAGTACGAGCAGTACTTC,CASSPLQGPAEYEQYF
NA,TRBJ2-7,TRBV28,TRBD1,TGTGCCAGCAGTTTGTCAGGGGGCGTTTACGAGCAGTACTTC,CASSLSGGVYEQYF
NA,TRBJ2-7,TRBV7-6,TRBD1,TGTGCCAGCAGCCCCGGCGCAGGGGGCTACGAGCAGTACTTC,CASSPGAGGYEQYF
NA,TRBJ2-7,TRBV29-1,NA,TGCAGCGGGGGGGGCGGGATGGGCTACGAGCAGTACTTC,CSGGGGMGYEQYF
NA,TRBJ1-1,TRBV21-1,NA,TGTGCCAGCAGCCCTCGGGACAGGGGGCCGGGAACTGAAGCTTTCTTT,CASSPRDRGPGTEAFF
NA,TRBJ2-3,TRBV19,NA,TGTGCCAGTAGTATATGGGGGCGTCGCACAGATACGCAGTATTTT,CASSIWGRRTDTQYF
NA,TRBJ1-4,TRBV27,TRBD1,TGTGCCAGCAGGCTACAGGGGATATCTGAAAAACTGTTTTTT,CASRLQGISEKLFF
NA,TRBJ2-7,TRBV7-2,TRBD1,TGTGCCAGCAGGTACCGGGACAGGGGTTACGAGCAGTACTTC,CASRYRDRGYEQYF
NA,TRBJ1-2,TRBV28,TRBD1,TGTGCCAGCAGTTCCCTAACAGGGGGCTGGGGCTACACCTTC,CASSSLTGGWGYTF
NA,TRBJ1-1,TRBV6-5,NA,TGTGCCAGCAGTTACTATAAGAACACTGAAGCTTTCTTT,CASSYYKNTEAFF
NA,TRBJ2-7,TRBV13,NA,TGTGCCAGCAGCTCCCCGACAAGCTACGAGCAGTACTTC,CASSSPTSYEQYF
few,TRBJ2-6,TRBV13,NA,TGTGCCAGCACCGGGGGATTCTCTGGGGCCAACGTCCTGACTTTC,CASTGGFSGANVLTF
once,TRBJ2-7,TRBV19,TRBD1,TGTGCCAGTAACAGCCGACAGGGCTACGAGCAGTACTTC,CASNSRQGYEQYF
NA,TRBJ1-5,TRBV6-1,NA,TGTGCCAGCAGTGAGGGGGGGGGTCAGCCCCAGCATTTT,CASSEGGGQPQHF
once,TRBJ2-7,TRBV4-3,NA,TGCGCCAGCAGCCAAGTCGGGAGCGAGGGTGAGCAGTACTTC,CASSQVGSEGEQYF
NA,TRBJ2-2,TRBV14,NA,TGTGCCAGCAGCCAAGTACAGCGGGCAAGGGCCGGGGAGCTGTTTTTT,CASSQVQRARAGELFF